These 30 T cell receptor beta chains came from one sample sequenced in a study of T cell repertoires in cytomegalovirus infection. TCRdb ran MiXCR on the reads and lists one entry per CDR3 protein. In the table there are tens of thousands of distinct CDR3 sequences, 20% to 25% of which are singletons. Their target antigens are unknown. The material sequenced was PBMCs, sequenced either directly or after in vitro stimulation (not recorded which). The receptors here all came from a human donor in good health (CMV status not recorded). Some clones in this sample may be carry-over from other donors' samples.

The chain has TRBV2 and TRBJ2-7; 15 bases line up with TRBD2. The germline CDR1 and CDR2 sequences are SNHLY and FYNNEI. Trimming removed 8 bases from V and 0 bases from J; junction bases left unmatched: 5. The CDR3 spans 16 residues. In DNA, the CDR3 is TGTGCCAGCGGGACTAGCGGGGGGCTCAGCTCCTACGAGCAGTACTTC. Protein sequence: CASGTSGGLSSYEQYF.

Concerning this clonotype: A much larger clone sits a single nucleotide away, making a read error possible. The chain is built from TRBV28 and TRBJ1-2, with TRBD1 as a possible D gene (5 bases). This CDR3 spans 18 amino acids. Germline loops: CDR1 MDHEN, CDR2 SYDVKM. CDR3 DNA: TGTGCCAGCAGTTTTCTAGTCCTCAGAGGGCAGCGGGACTATGACTACACCTTC. It encodes CASSFLVLRGQRDYDYTF.

By proportion, this clonotype is medium-sized. The genes are TRBV4-3 and TRBJ2-2; D is unresolved. This CDR3 region has 14 residues. Trimming shortened V by 0 bases and J by 3 bases, and 5 bases separated the two germline ends. The V gene's germline CDR1 is LGHNA and CDR2 YSLEER. The CDR3, as DNA: TGCGCCAGCAGCCAAGAGCCCTACACCGGGGAGCTGTTTTTT. It specifies CASSQEPYTGELFF.

This clonotype was recorded at least ten times. The V call is TRBV19, the J call TRBJ2-7; TRBD2 agrees at 14 bases. CDR1 is LNHDA, CDR2 SQIVND, per germline (reference sequence). J was trimmed by 3 bases and V by 3 bases; bases with no gene match: 19. The CDR3 contains 21 residues. The CDR3 nucleotides are TGTGCCAGTAGTATGGGTCCCGGGACTAGCGGGAGCAGGAGGACCCACTACGAGCAGTACTTC. This encodes CASSMGPGTSGSRRTHYEQYF. Using reference TRBV19 and TRBJ2-7 for the parts outside the CDR3, the full variable domain is DGGITQSPKYLFRKEGQNVTLSCEQNLNHDAMYWYRQDPGQGLRLIYYSQIVNDFQKGDIAEGYSVSREKKESFPLTVTSAQKNPTAFYLCASSMGPGTSGSRRTHYEQYFGPGTRLTVT.

The chain joins TRBV27 to TRBJ2-5, with D unresolved. V was pared by 4 bases and J by 2 bases, with 11 bases between. Germline values: CDR1 MNHEY, CDR2 SMNVEV (reference sequence). The CDR3 spans 14 residues. The DNA of the CDR3 is TGTGCCAGCAGTTCCTCGGGCAGGCAAGAGACCCAGTACTTC. Amino acid sequence: CASSSSGRQETQYF.

Regarding this clonotype: A much larger clone is a single base away; this may be a read error. As the CDR3 is not closed by the conserved phenylalanine or tryptophan, this likely results from a read error. The rearrangement joins TRBV11-1 to TRBJ2-7; TRBD2 might be the D (5 bases). The germline V gene has CDR1 SGHAT and CDR2 FQDESV (reference sequence). The CDR3 runs 16 residues. V was clipped by 2 bases and J by 0 bases, with 14 bases between them. CDR3 nucleotides: TGTGCCAGCAGCTTAAGGTCTGGAGGTTTCTCCTACGAGCAGTACCTC. Amino acids: CASSLRSGGFSYEQYL.

This clonotype appeared a few times. The chain links TRBV19 to TRBJ1-6; 8 nucleotides align to TRBD1. The CDR3 covers 15 residues. With 6 bases clipped from V and 11 bases from J, the junction kept 12 bases outside the gene matches. In germline, CDR1 is LNHDA, CDR2 SQIVND (reference sequence). The chain's CDR3 is CASSPTNGQGPPLHF. For the CDR3, the DNA is TGTGCCAGTAGCCCCACCAACGGACAGGGACCACCCCTCCACTTT.

This clonotype was found many times. The chain uses TRBV7-2 and TRBJ2-7; no reliable D call. The CDR3 is 15 residues long. CDR1 and CDR2 from the germline V gene are SGHTA and FQGNSA. V lost 2 bases to trimming and J lost 3 bases, with 14 bases between them. CDR3 coding DNA: TGTGCCAGCAGCTTAAACCTCGTGGCAGGCTACGAGCAGTACTTC. Its translation: CASSLNLVAGYEQYF. Full variable domain (remainder filled in from reference TRBV7-2 and TRBJ2-7): GAGVSQSPSNKVTEKGKDVELRCDPISGHTALYWYRQSLGQGLEFLIYFQGNSAPDKSGLPSDRFSAERTGGSVSTLTIQRTQQEDSAVYLCASSLNLVAGYEQYFGPGTRLTVT.

This clonotype has a handful of counts. The rearrangement joins TRBV2 to TRBJ1-1; no firm D call. Trimming stripped 8 bases from V and 5 bases from J, with 15 bases between. Germline-derived CDR1 and CDR2 are SNHLY and FYNNEI. The CDR3 is 13 residues long. DNA of the CDR3: TGTGCCAGCCCATTTGAGGGTTGGACTGAAGCTTTCTTT. Translation gives CASPFEGWTEAFF.

The genes are TRBV19 and TRBJ2-2, with D tentatively TRBD2 (6 bases). CDR1 is LNHDA and CDR2 is SQIVND in the germline V gene (reference sequence). The CDR3 sequence is 14 residues long. Between the trimmed V and J ends, which lost 7 bases and 6 bases, there was a span of 15 bases. The CDR3 sequence: CASIKPGVSGELFF. The CDR3 nucleotides read TGTGCCAGTATCAAACCGGGGGTTTCCGGGGAGCTGTTTTTT. Using reference TRBV19 and TRBJ2-2 for the parts outside the CDR3, the full variable domain is DGGITQSPKYLFRKEGQNVTLSCEQNLNHDAMYWYRQDPGQGLRLIYYSQIVNDFQKGDIAEGYSVSREKKESFPLTVTSAQKNPTAFYLCASIKPGVSGELFFGEGSRLTVL.

This clonotype was counted a few times. The chain combines TRBV11-2 with TRBJ1-4; tentative D call: TRBD1 (6 bases). V was cut by 5 bases and J by 8 bases, with 15 bases left in between. CDR1 and CDR2 from the germline V gene are SGHAT and FQNNGV. The CDR3 consists of 14 residues. CDR3 coding DNA: TGTGCCAGCAGCCCGTGGCAGGGGTTGGAAAAACTGTTTTTT. It is translated as CASSPWQGLEKLFF.

The sample holds many counts of this clonotype. V gene TRBV7-2 combines with J gene TRBJ2-3, with D tentatively TRBD2 (6 bases). The V gene's germline CDR1 is SGHTA and CDR2 FQGNSA. The V end was cut by 5 bases, the J end by 11 bases, with 11 bases between. CDR3 length: 11 residues. The CDR3 reads CASSGRDWQYF. The CDR3 DNA follows: TGTGCCAGCAGCGGACGGGACTGGCAGTATTTT.

The table lists this clonotype with many counts. The V and J genes are TRBV7-9 and TRBJ2-1, with D perhaps matching TRBD2 (6 bases). V shed 5 bases and J shed 6 bases, with 14 bases lying between them. Germline V lookup: CDR1 SEHNR, CDR2 FQNEAQ (reference sequence). The CDR3 has 14 amino acids. CDR3 protein: CASSVTGGGNEQFF. CDR3 DNA: TGTGCCAGCAGCGTAACCGGGGGAGGCAATGAGCAGTTCTTC.

This clonotype was seen a few times. The chain links TRBV5-4 to TRBJ2-3; no clear D. V lost 6 bases and J 6 bases, leaving 11 bases between the germline ends. This CDR3 spans 12 amino acids. Germline V gene data show CDR1 as SGHNT and CDR2 as YYREEE (reference sequence). CDR3 DNA: TGTGCCAGCACGTCCACCGGGGATACGCAGTATTTT. It is translated as CASTSTGDTQYF.

This clonotype occurred many times. The chain joins TRBV14 to TRBJ1-2; D is possibly TRBD1 (5 bases). Germline assignment: CDR1 SGHDN and CDR2 FVKESK. The germline V and J ends were trimmed by 5 bases and 8 bases, with 15 bases remaining between them. This CDR3 has 13 amino acids. The CDR3: CASSSMARGGYTF. In DNA, the CDR3 is TGTGCCAGCAGCTCAATGGCTAGGGGCGGCTACACCTTC.

This clonotype was observed a few times. The V call is TRBV5-8, the J call TRBJ1-4; D gene unclear. V lost 1 base and J 8 bases, leaving 6 bases between the germline ends. The CDR3 is 12 amino acids. The germline CDR1 and CDR2 sequences are SGHTS and YDEGEE. CDR3 loop: CASSLINEKLFF. Written as DNA, the CDR3 is TGTGCCAGCAGCTTGATTAACGAAAAACTGTTTTTT.

This clonotype appeared many times. The chain uses TRBV12-3 or TRBV12-4 and TRBJ2-3; tentatively, D is TRBD1 (6 bases). Trimming stripped 6 bases from V and 0 bases from J, with 10 bases between. The CDR3 totals 14 residues. CDR3 in DNA: TGTGCCAGCAGCGCCGGGACAAGCACAGATACGCAGTATTTT. This encodes CASSAGTSTDTQYF.

This clonotype showed up just once. The CDR3 DNA reads as TGTGCCAGCAGCGCTGACACCAGCAATCAGCCCCAGCATTTT. Protein: CASSADTSNQPQHF. V and J are TRBV2 and TRBJ1-5; D is ambiguous. The CDR3 extends over 14 amino acids. Trimming stripped 6 bases from V and 1 base from J, with 10 bases between. Germline V gene lookup returns CDR1 SNHLY and CDR2 FYNNEI.

This clonotype was recorded at least ten times. The V call is TRBV7-2, the J call TRBJ2-5, with 7 bases that match TRBD1. Per germline, CDR1 SGHTA and CDR2 FQGNSA. V was clipped by 0 bases and J by 6 bases; unmatched bases: 7. The CDR3 has 15 amino acids. CDR3 nucleotide sequence: TGTGCCAGCAGCTTAGCGCCGGGACAGCGAAAGACCCAGTACTTC. It translates to CASSLAPGQRKTQYF.

This clonotype was observed once. The chain couples TRBV11-3 to TRBJ2-2, with 7 bases lining up with TRBD2. V shed 3 bases, J shed 7 bases, and the junction held 14 bases outside the gene matches. There are 17 residues in the CDR3. Germline V CDR1 and CDR2: SGHNT, YENEEA. The CDR3 reads CASSLNLIGRIHGELFF. The DNA for the CDR3 is TGTGCCAGCAGCTTGAACCTGATCGGGAGGATTCACGGGGAGCTGTTTTTT.

The chain has TRBV5-4 and TRBJ2-1; D call uncertain. Looked up from germline, CDR1 is SGHNT and CDR2 is YYREEE (reference sequence). The CDR3 runs to 13 residues. The V gene lost 1 base and the J gene lost 5 bases, with 7 bases spanning the gap. Written as DNA, the CDR3 is TGTGCCAGCAGCTTGTCTAATGACAATGAGCAGTTCTTC. Residues: CASSLSNDNEQFF. Together with reference TRBV5-4 and TRBJ2-1, the CDR3 gives the full variable domain: ETGVTQSPTHLIKTRGQQVTLRCSSQSGHNTVSWYQQALGQGPQFIFQYYREEENGRGNFPPRFSGLQFPNYSSELNVNALELDDSALYLCASSLSNDNEQFFGPGTRLTVL.

This clonotype has a single count. The chain couples TRBV5-6 to TRBJ2-2; possibly TRBD1 for D (5 bases). The CDR3 runs to 15 residues. Germline CDR1 and CDR2: SGHDT and YYEEEE. The ends were cut back, 6 bases at V and 2 bases at J, with 14 bases in the middle. This CDR3 reads CASNVGQGNTGELFF. In DNA, the CDR3 is TGTGCCAGCAATGTGGGGCAGGGTAACACCGGGGAGCTGTTTTTT. Using reference TRBV5-6 and TRBJ2-2 for the parts outside the CDR3, the full variable domain is DAGVTQSPTHLIKTRGQQVTLRCSPKSGHDTVSWYQQALGQGPQFIFQYYEEEERQRGNFPDRFSGHQFPNYSSELNVNALLLGDSALYLCASNVGQGNTGELFFGEGSRLTVL.

The V gene is TRBV7-9, the J gene TRBJ2-6; 7 bases map to TRBD1. The length of the CDR3 is 15 residues. Trimming cost V 5 bases and J 3 bases; bases outside gene matches: 4. CDR1 is SEHNR and CDR2 is FQNEAQ in the germline V gene (reference sequence). CDR3 DNA sequence: TGTGCCAGCAGCCCGACAGGGAGTGGGGCCAACGTCCTGACTTTC. Amino acids: CASSPTGSGANVLTF.

The gene calls are TRBV6-2 or TRBV6-3 and TRBJ2-2, with a possible D match to TRBD2 (6 bases). The germline gives CDR1 MNHEY, CDR2 SVGEGT. There are 19 residues in the CDR3. Trimming stripped 5 bases from V and 1 base from J, with 23 bases between. Written as DNA, the CDR3 is TGTGCCAGCAGTCGGGGGTCTCGGGGGTCCCTGAGGAACACCGGGGAGCTGTTTTTT. Translated: CASSRGSRGSLRNTGELFF.

This clonotype occurred a few times. The genes are TRBV6-1 and TRBJ2-3; TRBD2 matches at 14 bases. The CDR3 spans 16 residues. Per germline, CDR1 MNHNS and CDR2 SASEGT. The ends lost 4 bases at V and 4 bases at J; junction bases unmatched: 4. Here the CDR3 reads CASSGRLAGGPDTQYF. CDR3 sequence (DNA): TGTGCCAGCAGTGGACGACTAGCGGGGGGGCCAGATACGCAGTATTTT.

This clonotype was seen more than once but under ten times. V and J are TRBV19 and TRBJ1-1; 9 bases line up with TRBD1. V shed 8 bases and J 6 bases; nucleotides not matched to a gene: 7. Germline V lookup: CDR1 LNHDA, CDR2 SQIVND (reference sequence). This CDR3 comprises 13 residues. The CDR3 spells CASLGQGGPEAFF. The DNA of the CDR3 is TGTGCCAGTTTGGGACAGGGAGGTCCTGAAGCTTTCTTT.

This clonotype was detected many times. The V and J genes are TRBV4-1 and TRBJ2-2; D gene uncertain. Trimming cost V 4 bases and J 1 base, with 7 bases left between them. Germline CDR1 MGHRA, CDR2 YSYEKL. The CDR3 loop spans 14 amino acids. CDR3 nucleotide sequence: TGCGCCAGCAGCCGGACCAGGAACACCGGGGAGCTGTTTTTT. Translated: CASSRTRNTGELFF.

This clonotype was detected many times. The chain joins TRBV7-2 to TRBJ2-5, with unresolved D. There are 14 residues in the CDR3. V lost 1 base, J lost 7 bases, and 13 bases lay in between. In germline, CDR1 is SGHTA, CDR2 FQGNSA. The CDR3 loop is CASSLGDFFPTQYF. CDR3 coding DNA: TGTGCCAGCAGCTTAGGCGATTTTTTCCCGACCCAGTACTTC.

Of note for this clonotype: Being one base from a much bigger clone, this may be a read error. This chain connects TRBV28 to TRBJ1-5; possibly TRBD2 for D (5 bases). The J call may not be correct, given that the DNA end is closer to TRBJ2-3. This CDR3 has 17 amino acids. The germline gives CDR1 MDHEN, CDR2 SYDVKM. CDR3 bases: TGTGCCAGCAGTTTGTATGGAGGAAGGTATAGCAATCAGCCCCAGTATTTT. This gives the protein CASSLYGGRYSNQPQYF.

The rearrangement links TRBV15 to TRBJ2-1; TRBD2 agrees at 10 bases. Germline V lookup: CDR1 LNHNV, CDR2 YYDKDF (reference sequence). V lost 0 bases to trimming and J lost 5 bases; unmatched junction nucleotides: 4. This CDR3 contains 16 residues. The CDR3 is CATSRDRTSGHNEQFF. CDR3 nucleotide sequence: TGTGCCACCAGCAGAGATAGGACTAGCGGTCACAATGAGCAGTTCTTC. Complete variable domain (other parts from reference TRBV15 and TRBJ2-1): DAMVIQNPRYQVTQFGKPVTLSCSQTLNHNVMYWYQQKSSQAPKLLFHYYDKDFNNEADTPDNFQSRRPNTSFCFLDIRSPGLGDTAMYLCATSRDRTSGHNEQFFGPGTRLTVL.